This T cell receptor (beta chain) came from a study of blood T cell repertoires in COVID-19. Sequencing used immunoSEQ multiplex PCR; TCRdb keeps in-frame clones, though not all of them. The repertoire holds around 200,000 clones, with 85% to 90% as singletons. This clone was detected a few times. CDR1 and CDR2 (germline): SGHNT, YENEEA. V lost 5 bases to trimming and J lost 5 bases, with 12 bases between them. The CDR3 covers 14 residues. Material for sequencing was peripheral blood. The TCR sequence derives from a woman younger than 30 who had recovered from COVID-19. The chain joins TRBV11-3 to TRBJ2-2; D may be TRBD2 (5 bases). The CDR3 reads CASSVLSGTGELFF. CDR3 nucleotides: TGTGCCAGCAGCGTTCTGAGCGGAACCGGGGAGCTGTTTTTT.